The clone carrying this TCR beta chain was observed a single time. TCRdb's table, derived via immunoSEQ multiplex PCR, lists solely in-frame clones and lacks some. The sample has 28,000 or so clones, about 90% seen once. The data were obtained in a study of blood T cell repertoires in COVID-19. The receptor comes from a woman in her forties or fifties with active COVID-19. Material: peripheral blood.

The CDR3 loop reads CATQQGRPSYEQYF. In DNA, the CDR3 is TGTGCCACCCAACAGGGTCGGCCCTCCTACGAGCAGTACTTC. This rearrangement joins TRBV28 to TRBJ2-7, with D possibly being TRBD1 (6 bases). Per germline, CDR1 MDHEN and CDR2 SYDVKM. V dropped 10 bases and J dropped 0 bases, with 16 bases sitting between them. CDR3 length: 14 residues. Together with reference TRBV28 and TRBJ2-7, the CDR3 gives the full variable domain: DVKVTQSSRYLVKRTGEKVFLECVQDMDHENMFWYRQDPGLGLRLIYFSYDVKMKEKGDIPEGYSVSREKKERFSLILESASTNQTSMYLCATQQGRPSYEQYFGPGTRLTVT.